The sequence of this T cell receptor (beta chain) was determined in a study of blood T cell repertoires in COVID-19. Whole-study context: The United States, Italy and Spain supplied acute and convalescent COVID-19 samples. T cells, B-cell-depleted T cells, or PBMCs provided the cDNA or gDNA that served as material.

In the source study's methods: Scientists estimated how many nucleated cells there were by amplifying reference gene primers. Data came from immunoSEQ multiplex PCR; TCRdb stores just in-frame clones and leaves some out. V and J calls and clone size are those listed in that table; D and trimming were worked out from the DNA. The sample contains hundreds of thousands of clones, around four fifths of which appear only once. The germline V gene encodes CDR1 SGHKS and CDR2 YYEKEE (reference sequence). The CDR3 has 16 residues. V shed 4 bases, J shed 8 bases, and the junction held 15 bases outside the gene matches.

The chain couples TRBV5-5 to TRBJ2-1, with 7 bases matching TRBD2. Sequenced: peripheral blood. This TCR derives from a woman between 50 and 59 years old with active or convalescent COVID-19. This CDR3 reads CASSRERAGASYEQFF. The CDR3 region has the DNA TGTGCCAGCAGCAGGGAGCGGGCGGGAGCATCTTATGAGCAGTTCTTC.